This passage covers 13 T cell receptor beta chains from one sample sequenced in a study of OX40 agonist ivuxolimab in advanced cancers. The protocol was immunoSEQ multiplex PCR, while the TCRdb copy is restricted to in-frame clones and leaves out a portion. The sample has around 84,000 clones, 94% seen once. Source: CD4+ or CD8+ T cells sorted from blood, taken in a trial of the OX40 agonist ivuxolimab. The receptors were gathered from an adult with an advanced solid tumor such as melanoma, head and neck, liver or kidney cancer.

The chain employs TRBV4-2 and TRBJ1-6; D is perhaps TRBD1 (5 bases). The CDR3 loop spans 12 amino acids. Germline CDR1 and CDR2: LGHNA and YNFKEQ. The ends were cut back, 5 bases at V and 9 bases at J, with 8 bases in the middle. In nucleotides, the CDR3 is TGTGCCAGCAGCTTTGGGGGTTCACCCCTCCACTTT. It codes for CASSFGGSPLHF.

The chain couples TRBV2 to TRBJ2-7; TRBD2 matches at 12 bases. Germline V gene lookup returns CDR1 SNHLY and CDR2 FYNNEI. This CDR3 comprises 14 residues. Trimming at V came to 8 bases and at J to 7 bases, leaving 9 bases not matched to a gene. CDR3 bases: TGTGCCAGCCCTCTAGCGGGAGGGCCGACGGAGCAGTACTTC. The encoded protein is CASPLAGGPTEQYF.

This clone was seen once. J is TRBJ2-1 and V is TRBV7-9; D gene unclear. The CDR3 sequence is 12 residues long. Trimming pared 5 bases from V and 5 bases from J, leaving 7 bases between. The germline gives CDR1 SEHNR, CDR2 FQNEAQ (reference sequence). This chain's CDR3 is CASSPLNNEQFF. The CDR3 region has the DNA TGTGCCAGCAGCCCATTAAACAATGAGCAGTTCTTC.

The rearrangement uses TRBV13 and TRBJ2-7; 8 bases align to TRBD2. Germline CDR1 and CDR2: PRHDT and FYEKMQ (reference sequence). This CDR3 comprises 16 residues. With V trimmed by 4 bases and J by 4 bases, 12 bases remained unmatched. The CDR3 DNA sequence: TGTGCCAGCAGCTCCCGGGAGGGACAAGGTATTTACGAGCAGTACTTC. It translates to CASSSREGQGIYEQYF.

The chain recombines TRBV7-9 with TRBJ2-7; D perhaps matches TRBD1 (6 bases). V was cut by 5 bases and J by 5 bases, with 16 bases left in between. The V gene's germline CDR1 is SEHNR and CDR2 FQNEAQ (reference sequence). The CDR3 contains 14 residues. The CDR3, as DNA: TGTGCCAGCAGCGCCTACAGGGAAACGAACGAGCAGTACTTC. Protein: CASSAYRETNEQYF.

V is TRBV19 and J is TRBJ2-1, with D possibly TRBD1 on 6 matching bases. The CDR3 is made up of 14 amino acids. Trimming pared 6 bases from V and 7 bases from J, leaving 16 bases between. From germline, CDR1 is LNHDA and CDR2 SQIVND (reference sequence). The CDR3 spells CASRPGAGVNEQFF. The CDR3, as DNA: TGTGCCAGTAGGCCCGGGGCAGGGGTTAATGAGCAGTTCTTC.

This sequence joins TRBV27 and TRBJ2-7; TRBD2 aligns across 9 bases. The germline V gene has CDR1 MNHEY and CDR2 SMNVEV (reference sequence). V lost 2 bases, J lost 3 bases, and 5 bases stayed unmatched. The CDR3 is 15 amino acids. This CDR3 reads CASSLEPSGIYEQYF. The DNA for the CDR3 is TGTGCCAGCAGTTTAGAGCCTAGCGGGATCTACGAGCAGTACTTC.

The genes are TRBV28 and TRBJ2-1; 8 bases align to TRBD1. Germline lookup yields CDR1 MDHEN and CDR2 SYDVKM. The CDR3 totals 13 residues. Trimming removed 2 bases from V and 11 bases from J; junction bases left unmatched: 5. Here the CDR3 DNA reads TGTGCCAGCAGTTTAGGACAGGGTCGGAAGCAGTTCTTC. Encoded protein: CASSLGQGRKQFF.

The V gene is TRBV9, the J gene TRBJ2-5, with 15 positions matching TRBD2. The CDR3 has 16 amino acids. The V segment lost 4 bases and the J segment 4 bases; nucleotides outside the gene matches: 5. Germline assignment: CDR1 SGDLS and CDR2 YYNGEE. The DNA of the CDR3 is TGTGCCAGCAGCTCCAGGACTAGCGGGGGGGGAGAGACCCAGTACTTC. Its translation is CASSSRTSGGGETQYF.

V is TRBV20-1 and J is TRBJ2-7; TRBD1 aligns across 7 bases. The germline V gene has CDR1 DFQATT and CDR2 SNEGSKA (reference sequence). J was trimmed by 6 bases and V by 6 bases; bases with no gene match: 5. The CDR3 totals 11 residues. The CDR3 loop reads CSARGFSEQYF. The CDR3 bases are TGCAGTGCCAGGGGGTTTAGCGAGCAGTACTTC.

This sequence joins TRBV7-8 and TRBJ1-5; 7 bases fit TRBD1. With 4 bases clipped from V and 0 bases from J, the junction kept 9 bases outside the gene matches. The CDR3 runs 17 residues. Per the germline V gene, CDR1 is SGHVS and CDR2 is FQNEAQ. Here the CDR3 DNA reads TGTGCCAGCAGCTGGAGAGTAGGGGGCAATAGCAATCAGCCCCAGCATTTT. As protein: CASSWRVGGNSNQPQHF. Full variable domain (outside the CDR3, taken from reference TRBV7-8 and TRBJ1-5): GAGVSQSPRYKVAKRGQDVALRCDPISGHVSLFWYQQALGQGPEFLTYFQNEAQLDKSGLPSDRFFAERPEGSVSTLKIQRTQQEDSAVYLCASSWRVGGNSNQPQHFGDGTRLSIL.

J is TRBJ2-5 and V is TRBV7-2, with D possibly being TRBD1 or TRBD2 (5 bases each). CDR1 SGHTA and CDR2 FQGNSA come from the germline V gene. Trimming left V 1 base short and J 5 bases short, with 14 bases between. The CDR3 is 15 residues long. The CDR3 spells CASSLGVQGGETQYF. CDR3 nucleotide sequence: TGTGCCAGCAGCTTAGGAGTCCAGGGCGGGGAGACCCAGTACTTC.

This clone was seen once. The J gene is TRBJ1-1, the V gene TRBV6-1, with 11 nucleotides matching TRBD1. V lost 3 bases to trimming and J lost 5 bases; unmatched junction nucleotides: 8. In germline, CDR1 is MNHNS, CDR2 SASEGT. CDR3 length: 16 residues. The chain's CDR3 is CASSDGTGGSRTEAFF. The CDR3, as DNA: TGTGCCAGCAGTGATGGGACAGGGGGGAGTAGGACTGAAGCTTTCTTT.